This TCR beta chain appears in the sequencing data of a study of somatic mutations in cytotoxic T cells in rheumatoid arthritis. On the study more broadly: Selected T-cell populations stained with V beta antibodies were isolated by flow sorting to nearly 100% purity; these included V beta1+ cells subjected to TCRB sequencing. Study-level results: There was no significant difference in CD8+ T-cell clonality between rheumatoid arthritis patients and age-matched healthy controls. Exceedance of 20% of CD8+ cells by the largest CD8+ clone occurred in about an eighth of the roughly 60 patients.

The CDR3 sequence is 14 residues long. Germline V lookup: CDR1 SGHRS, CDR2 YFSETQ. Trimming stripped 4 bases from V and 2 bases from J, with 11 bases between. About this clone: What it recognizes is unknown.

Assay: immunoSEQ multiplex PCR; the TCRdb copy retains only in-frame clones and omits some. Seen here are approximately 14,000 clones, around nine tenths observed once, and the top ten hold over 15%. The sequenced sample consisted of CD4+ T cells sorted from blood. The rearrangement links TRBV5-1 to TRBJ2-3, with a possible D match to TRBD2 (6 bases). This receptor was identified in a man in his sixties or seventies with rheumatoid arthritis. The CDR3 sequence is CASSPWGDTDTQYF. CDR3 nucleotides: TGCGCCAGCAGCCCCTGGGGGGACACAGATACGCAGTATTTT.